This T cell receptor beta chain was identified in a study of CD8 T cells in Susac syndrome. Study background: Each patient with Susac syndrome, at the time of blood draw, was therapy-naive, on corticosteroids, or on intravenous immunoglobulin alone.

Reverse transcription of roughly 0.5 to 1 ug RNA was carried out with random hexamers. MiXCR, applied by TCRdb to the immunoSEQ multiplex PCR reads, yields one record per CDR3 protein. Among hundreds of thousands of distinct CDR3 sequences listed, 95% to 97% were seen once. The V end lost 6 bases, the J end lost 6 bases, and 15 bases lay between the germline ends. The CDR3 length is 13 residues. The CD8+ and CD4+ T cells were isolated magnetically using a negative isolation approach, whereas the TEMRA cells were enriched by FACS. This TCR was sampled from a human donor with Susac syndrome. The sequenced material came from CD4+ T cells from PBMCs. The chain employs TRBV12-3 or TRBV12-4 and TRBJ2-7; tentatively, D is TRBD2 (6 bases). CDR3 sequence (DNA): TGTGCCAGCAGCCTCCGTGGGGACTCCGAGCAGTACTTC. This gives the protein CASSLRGDSEQYF.